The clone carrying this TCR beta chain has a handful of counts. Antigen unknown. These data belong to a study of T-cell memory formation after mild COVID-19. General study findings and limits: Later expanders leaned CD4+, whereas clones that contracted between day 15 and 85 were balanced CD4/CD8. Shrinking CD4+ clones were chiefly CM and EM; CD8+ ones were chiefly EMRA.

With V trimmed by 9 bases and J by 4 bases, 9 bases remained unmatched. This CDR3 region has 13 residues. Constant-segment primers and 5'RACE yielded cDNA libraries for TCR alpha and TCR beta, each carrying sample barcodes and UMIs. TCRdb reprocessed the 5' RACE reads with MiXCR, giving one entry per CDR3 protein. The top ten clones hold 20% to 25% of a sample with about 290,000 distinct CDR3 sequences, about 15% of them seen once. The sequence was obtained from a man aged 18-30 years who had mild COVID-19 (a few samples of this study predate the infection). Cell type and time point are not known. The source material was PBMCs or a T cell subset sorted from them (not recorded which). The gene calls are TRBV23-1 and TRBJ2-7; 7 bases are shared with TRBD1. TRBV23-1 is an open reading frame whose function is uncertain. In DNA, the CDR3 is TGCGCCAGAAGGGGACAGCCACTGTACGAGCAGTACGTC. Translation gives CARRGQPLYEQYV.